This T cell receptor (beta chain) was recovered during a study of human T cells and chemical hapten exposure (dated by TCRdb to the early 2020s). About the study as a whole: For sensitization, 2% DPC in acetone was applied to an approximately 2 cm by approximately 2 cm area of upper inner arm skin. Patients additionally received weekly therapeutic DPC doses to the scalp throughout the approximately 25-week study period. Patch testing was done on the upper back using Finn chambers containing 0.01% DPC, and results were scored after 6 days according to International Contact Dermatitis Research Group standards. Alopecia areata with under or over 50% scalp involvement, alopecia totalis and alopecia universalis were represented in the patient cohort, which was mostly female. Libraries were combined into a pool for sequencing, and differences in TCR yield between samples came mainly from small differences in library volumes within the pool. The study tracked peripheral blood TCR repertoire changes in vivo during primary and secondary sensitization to the hapten diphenylcyclopropenone (DPC) in alopecia patients. Blood samples were taken from patients before sensitization (week 0) and at 2, 6 and about 24 weeks after DPC sensitization. Nearly 30 alopecia patients gave blood for TCR sequencing at one to four time points (pre-sensitization, 2, 6 and 24 weeks).

Including the terminal cysteine and phenylalanine, the CDR3 comprises 18 residues. The sequence is cut down to CDR3 DNA, 54 bases in frame from base 1. CDR1 and CDR2 are drawn from the germline V gene: SQVTM, ANQGSEA. At the junction V is shortened by 2 bases and J by 0 bases; bases outside the gene matches: 7. What the research found in general, with its limitations: Because all patients had alopecia, a presumed autoimmune disease, the immune response of the patients might differ from that of healthy individuals. The number of TCRs above 1 in 1000 frequency did not change with DPC sensitization; there was no evidence of global repertoire structure alterations. After repeated subsampling, the strength of the expansion versus patch-test correlation and the threshold at which it became significant changed. The number of PT1 expanded TCRs positively correlated with patch test score, significant at thresholds 8, 16 and 32 but not 4. Compared with pre-sensitization or healthy control sets, expanded TCRs formed significantly more large CDR3 similarity clusters, which is consistent with antigen-driven responses.

This clonotype was observed many times. Its antigen specificity is not known. The sample holds no much larger clone one base away, and base qualities are not on file. Library prep was done by RACE. Data came from a NextSeq 500. During library preparation, unique molecular identifiers were attached to individual cDNA molecules so that TCRs could be counted quantitatively and reproducibly. From each blood RNA sample, both TCR alpha and TCR beta chains were sequenced. The authors processed their data as follows. Samples had a median of about 96,000 TCRs, with a range from about 23,224 to 750,000. The Decombinator software suite was used to annotate the V, J and CDR3 of the TCR reads. Every sample was subsampled to the same number of TCRs (28,000) for the PS versus PT1 abundance plots. Expanded TCRs were defined as absent before sensitization and observed at least eight times at the 2-week time point. TCRdb ran its own pipeline on the public reads, namely fastp trimming at Q25 and MiXCR clone calling, and kept in-frame beta chains. A single entry per CDR3 protein holds the most common genes and DNA from its merged rows. TCRdb assigned the V and J calls; the authors' analysis was not used. The sample yields some 70,000 distinct CDR3 sequences; about a tenth were counted once. Around 7% of the sample is held by the ten biggest clonotypes.

The time point label here, explained by the study, means: patch test 2, 6 weeks after DPC sensitization. In the paper's terms, the treatment or condition label means: therapeutic diphenylcyclopropenone sensitization with weekly scalp DPC. At every patch-test visit, the blood draw took place before the patch test was put on. Eligible patients were aged 18 to 70, diagnosed with alopecia, deemed suitable for DPC therapy, and excluded if pregnant. Unfractionated whole blood was collected in Tempus Blood RNA tubes, and total RNA was extracted from that blood. The sample consisted of whole blood, taken in connection with sensitization to the hapten diphenylcyclopropenone (DPC). The chain links TRBV29-1 with TRBJ2-6; 10 bases in the junction line up with TRBD1. This clonotype was sampled from a woman aged 50 to 60 with alopecia areata. Some clones in this sample may be carry-over from other donors' samples. The CDR3 in this case is CSVENRGTGASGANVLTF. The DNA reads TGCAGCGTTGAAAACAGAGGGACAGGGGCCTCTGGGGCCAACGTCCTGACTTTC.